This TCR beta chain was obtained from a study of blood T cell repertoires in COVID-19 (dated by TCRdb to 2020 to 2021). Turning to the overall study: Collaborator samples came from the United States, Italy and Spain and covered acute and convalescent phases of COVID-19. Where available, HLA class I and class II types were taken from metadata supplied by the sample provider and were not determined by assay-based typing. The material from the prospective study consisted of cDNA or gDNA derived from T cells, B-cell-depleted T cells, or PBMCs. Deeply sampled blood TCRbeta repertoires from subjects exposed to, actively infected with, or recovered from COVID-19 were included in the dataset. The samples were drawn from the first 160 participants of the ongoing ImmuneRACE study and from 950 to 1,500 subjects provided by 6 global collaborators. A de-identified subject ID, COVID-19 status, age in years and sex were almost always included in the sample metadata. The repertoires were released in a freely available public database intended as a resource for research on the immune response to SARS-CoV-2. Overall study results and their limits: How much clinical and demographic metadata was included differed by source and by participant, and the metadata was provided uncurated.

TCRbeta CDR3 regions were amplified from genomic DNA using the immunoSEQ Assay, a bias-controlled multiplex PCR. On the study's bioinformatics: The number of nucleated cells in each sample was estimated by amplification of reference gene primers within the assay. To quantify the absolute abundance of each unique TCRbeta CDR3 rearrangement, sequence reads were collapsed and filtered. For each sample, productive Simpson clonality was calculated as the square root of Simpson's diversity index over productive rearrangements. Not all clones reach the TCRdb copy of this immuneACCESS table, which keeps in-frame sequences only. Checked studies attribute under half of the gap to unresolved V genes and leave the rest unexplained. V, J and clone size reflect that table, while D and trimming were determined from the DNA. The sample data list about 270,000 clones, and about nine tenths of these were observed just once. About 3% of the sample belongs to the ten largest clones.

Per the germline V gene (reference sequence), SGHKS is the CDR1 and YYEKEE is the CDR2. The CDR3 runs 15 amino acids, cysteine and phenylalanine included. The sequence is cut down to CDR3 DNA, 45 bases in frame from base 1. V ends up 0 bases short and J 7 bases short, with an unmatched junction base count of 6. Comments on this clone: Its antigen remains unidentified. No much larger clonotype is one base removed from it; base qualities were not supplied.

Participants in the prospective study were enrolled through a virtual design, were aged roughly 18 to 100 years, and lived in approximately 25 United States geographic areas. In the prospective study, cohorts were assigned on the basis of participant-reported clinical history obtained from a screening survey and a study questionnaire. ImmuneRACE Cohort 3 recovered participants were defined by two consecutive negative NP/OP PCR tests, healthcare professional clearance, or symptom resolution. Mobile phlebotomists in the prospective study collected whole blood, serum and a nasopharyngeal or oropharyngeal swab from every participant. Over a roughly 2-month period, participants in the prospective study had the option of providing additional blood draws and questionnaires. Prospective study blood samples were shipped either frozen or at room temperature before DNA extraction.

The receptor chain draws on TRBV5-5 and TRBJ2-1, with 8 junctional bases fitting TRBD1. The receptor's source is a woman aged 45-60 years who had recovered from COVID-19. Sequenced material: PBMCs or T cells enriched from blood (not recorded which). The CDR3 sequence is CASSLVVTGDNEQFF. The nucleotide sequence reads as follows: TGTGCCAGCAGCTTGGTGGTGACAGGGGATAATGAGCAGTTCTTC.